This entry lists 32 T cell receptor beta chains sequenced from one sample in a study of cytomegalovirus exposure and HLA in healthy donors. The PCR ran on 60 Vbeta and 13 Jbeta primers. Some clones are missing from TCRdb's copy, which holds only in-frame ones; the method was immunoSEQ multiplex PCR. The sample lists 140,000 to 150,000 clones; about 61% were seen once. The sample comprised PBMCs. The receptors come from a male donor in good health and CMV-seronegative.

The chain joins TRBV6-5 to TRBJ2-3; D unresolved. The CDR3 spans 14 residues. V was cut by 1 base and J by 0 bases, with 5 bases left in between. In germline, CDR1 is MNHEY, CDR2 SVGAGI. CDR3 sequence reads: CASSYLASTDTQYF. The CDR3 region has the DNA TGTGCCAGCAGTTACTTAGCTAGCACAGATACGCAGTATTTT.

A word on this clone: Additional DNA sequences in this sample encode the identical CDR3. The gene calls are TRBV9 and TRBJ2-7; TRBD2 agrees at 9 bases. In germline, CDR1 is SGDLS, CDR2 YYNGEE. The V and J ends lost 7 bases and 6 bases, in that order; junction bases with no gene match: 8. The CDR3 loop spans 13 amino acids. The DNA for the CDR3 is TGTGCCAGCTCATTAGCGGGGGTGGGCGAGCAGTACTTC. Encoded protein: CASSLAGVGEQYF.

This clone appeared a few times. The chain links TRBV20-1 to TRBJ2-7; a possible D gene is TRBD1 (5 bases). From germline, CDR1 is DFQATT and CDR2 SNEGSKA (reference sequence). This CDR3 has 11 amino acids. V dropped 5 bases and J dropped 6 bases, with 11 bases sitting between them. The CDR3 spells CSAGHMGEQYF. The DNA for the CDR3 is TGCAGTGCTGGACATATGGGCGAGCAGTACTTC.

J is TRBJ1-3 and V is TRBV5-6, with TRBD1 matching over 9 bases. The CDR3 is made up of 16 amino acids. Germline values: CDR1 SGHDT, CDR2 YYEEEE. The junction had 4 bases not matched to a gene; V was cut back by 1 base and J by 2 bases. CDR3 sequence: CASSLTGGAPGNTIYF. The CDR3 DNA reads TGTGCCAGCAGCTTGACAGGGGGCGCGCCTGGAAACACCATATATTTT.

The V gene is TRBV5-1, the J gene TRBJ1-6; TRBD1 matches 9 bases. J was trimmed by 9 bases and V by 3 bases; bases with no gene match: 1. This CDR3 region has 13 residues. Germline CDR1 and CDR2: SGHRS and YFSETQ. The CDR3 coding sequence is TGCGCCAGCAGCTGGGACAGGGCTTCACCCCTCCACTTT. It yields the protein CASSWDRASPLHF.

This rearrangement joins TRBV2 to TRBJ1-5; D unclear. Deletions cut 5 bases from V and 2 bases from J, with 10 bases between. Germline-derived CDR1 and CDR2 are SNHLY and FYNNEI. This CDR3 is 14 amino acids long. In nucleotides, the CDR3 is TGTGCCAGCAGTCTGAGTATGGGCAATCAGCCCCAGCATTTT. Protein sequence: CASSLSMGNQPQHF.

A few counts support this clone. The CDR3 loop is CASSPRTSGEQGNEQFF. Written as DNA, the CDR3 is TGTGCCAGCTCACCCAGGACTAGCGGGGAACAAGGGAATGAGCAGTTCTTC. The chain combines TRBV18 with TRBJ2-1; TRBD2 matches 12 bases. Germline V CDR1 and CDR2: KGHSH, LQKENI. The CDR3 contains 17 residues. V trimming: 3 bases; J trimming: 7 bases; junction bases outside the gene matches: 10.

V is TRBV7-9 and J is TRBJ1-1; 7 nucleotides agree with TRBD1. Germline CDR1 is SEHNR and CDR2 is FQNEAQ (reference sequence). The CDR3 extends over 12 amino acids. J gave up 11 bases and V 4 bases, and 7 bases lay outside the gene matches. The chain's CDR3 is CASSYTGASAFF. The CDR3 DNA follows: TGTGCCAGCAGCTACACAGGGGCTTCTGCTTTCTTT.

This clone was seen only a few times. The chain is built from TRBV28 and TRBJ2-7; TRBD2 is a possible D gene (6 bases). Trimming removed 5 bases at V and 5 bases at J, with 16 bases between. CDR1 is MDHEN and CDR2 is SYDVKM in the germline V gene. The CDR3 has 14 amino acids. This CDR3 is CASSILAGRHEQYF. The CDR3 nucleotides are TGTGCCAGCAGTATCCTCGCGGGACGGCACGAGCAGTACTTC.

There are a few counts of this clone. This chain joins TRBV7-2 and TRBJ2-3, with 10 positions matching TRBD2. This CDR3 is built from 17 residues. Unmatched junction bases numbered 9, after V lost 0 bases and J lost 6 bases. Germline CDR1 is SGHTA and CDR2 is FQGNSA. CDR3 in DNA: TGTGCCAGCAGCTTAGCGAAGCGGGGGGGCCGTCTCGATACGCAGTATTTT. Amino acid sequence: CASSLAKRGGRLDTQYF.

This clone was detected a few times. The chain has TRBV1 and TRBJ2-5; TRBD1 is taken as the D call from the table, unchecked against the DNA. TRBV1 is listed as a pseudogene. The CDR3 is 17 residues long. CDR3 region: CTSSHYRDRSFQETQYF. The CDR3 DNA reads TGCACCAGCAGCCATTACCGGGACAGGAGTTTCCAAGAGACCCAGTACTTC.

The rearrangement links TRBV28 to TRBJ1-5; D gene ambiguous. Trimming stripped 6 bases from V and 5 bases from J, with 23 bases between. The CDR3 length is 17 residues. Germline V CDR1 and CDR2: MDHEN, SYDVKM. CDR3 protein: CASSSPRVGRGHQPQHF. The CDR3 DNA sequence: TGTGCCAGCAGCTCCCCTCGGGTAGGGAGAGGCCATCAGCCCCAGCATTTT.

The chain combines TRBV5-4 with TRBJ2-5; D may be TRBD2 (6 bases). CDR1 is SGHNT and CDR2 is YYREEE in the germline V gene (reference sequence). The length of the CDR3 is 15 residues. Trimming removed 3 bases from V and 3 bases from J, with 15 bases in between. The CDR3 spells CASSSPRGSKETQYF. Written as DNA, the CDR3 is TGTGCCAGCAGCTCACCCCGGGGGAGCAAAGAGACCCAGTACTTC.

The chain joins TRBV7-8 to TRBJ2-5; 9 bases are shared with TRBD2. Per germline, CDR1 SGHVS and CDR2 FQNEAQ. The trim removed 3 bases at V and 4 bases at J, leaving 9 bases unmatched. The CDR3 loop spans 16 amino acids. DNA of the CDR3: TGTGCCAGCAGCTTCTCTGCGGGGGGGCTATCAGAGACCCAGTACTTC. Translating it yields CASSFSAGGLSETQYF.

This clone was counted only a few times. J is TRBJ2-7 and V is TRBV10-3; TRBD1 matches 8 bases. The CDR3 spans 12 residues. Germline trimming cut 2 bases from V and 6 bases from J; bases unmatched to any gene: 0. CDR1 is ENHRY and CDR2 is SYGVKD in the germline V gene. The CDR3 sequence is CAISEDRGEQYF. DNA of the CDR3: TGTGCCATCAGTGAGGACAGGGGCGAGCAGTACTTC.

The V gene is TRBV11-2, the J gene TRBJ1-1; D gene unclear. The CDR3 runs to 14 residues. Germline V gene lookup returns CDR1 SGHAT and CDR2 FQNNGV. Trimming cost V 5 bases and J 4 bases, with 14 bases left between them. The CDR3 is CASSPLAAVTEAFF. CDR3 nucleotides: TGTGCCAGCAGCCCCCTTGCCGCAGTCACTGAAGCTTTCTTT.

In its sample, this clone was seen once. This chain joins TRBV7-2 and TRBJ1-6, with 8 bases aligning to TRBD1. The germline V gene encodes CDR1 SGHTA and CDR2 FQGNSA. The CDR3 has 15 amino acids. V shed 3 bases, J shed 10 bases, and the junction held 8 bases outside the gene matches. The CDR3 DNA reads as TGTGCCAGCAGCTTCAGGACAGGGCCGGAATCACCCCTCCACTTT. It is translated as CASSFRTGPESPLHF.

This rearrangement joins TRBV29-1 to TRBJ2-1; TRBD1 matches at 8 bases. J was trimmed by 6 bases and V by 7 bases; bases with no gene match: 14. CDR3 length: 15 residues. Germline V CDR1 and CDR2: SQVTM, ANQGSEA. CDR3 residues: CSASQDRGISNEQFF. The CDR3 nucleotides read TGCAGCGCTAGCCAAGACAGGGGAATTAGCAATGAGCAGTTCTTC.

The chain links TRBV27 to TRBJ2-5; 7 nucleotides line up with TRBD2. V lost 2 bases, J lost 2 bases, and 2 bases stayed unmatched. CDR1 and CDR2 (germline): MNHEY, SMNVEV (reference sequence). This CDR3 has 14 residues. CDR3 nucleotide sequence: TGTGCCAGCAGTTTACAGCGGGGTCAAGAGACCCAGTACTTC. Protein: CASSLQRGQETQYF.

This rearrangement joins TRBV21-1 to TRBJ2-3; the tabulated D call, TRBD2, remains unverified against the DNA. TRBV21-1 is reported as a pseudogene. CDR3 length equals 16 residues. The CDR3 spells CAGGISPTTPTDTQYF. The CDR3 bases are TGTGCCGGAGGGATTTCTCCAACCACCCCCACAGATACGCAGTATTTT.

CDR3 region: CASSTRDSYNSPLHF. The CDR3 DNA follows: TGTGCCAGCAGTACCCGGGACAGTTATAATTCACCCCTCCACTTT. The chain links TRBV2 to TRBJ1-6; 7 nucleotides line up with TRBD1. J lost 4 bases, V lost 5 bases, and 5 bases had no gene match. CDR3 length: 15 amino acids. Germline assignment: CDR1 SNHLY and CDR2 FYNNEI.

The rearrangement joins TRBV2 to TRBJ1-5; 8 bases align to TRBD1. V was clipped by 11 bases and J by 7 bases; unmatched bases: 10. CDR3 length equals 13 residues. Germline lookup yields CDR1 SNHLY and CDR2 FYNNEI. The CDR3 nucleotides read TGTGCCGGCCGGACAGGGCAGTACCAGCCCCAGCATTTT. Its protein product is CAGRTGQYQPQHF. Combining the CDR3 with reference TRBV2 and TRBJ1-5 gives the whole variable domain EPEVTQTPSHQVTQMGQEVILRCVPISNHLYFYWYRQILGQKVEFLVSFYNNEISEKSEIFDDQFSVERPDGSNFTLKIRSTKLEDSAMYFCAGRTGQYQPQHFGDGTRLSIL.

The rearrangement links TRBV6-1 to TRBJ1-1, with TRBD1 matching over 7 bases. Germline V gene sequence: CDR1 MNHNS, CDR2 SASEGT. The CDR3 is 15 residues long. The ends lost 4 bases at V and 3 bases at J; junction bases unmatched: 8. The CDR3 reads CASSAGDRDDTEAFF. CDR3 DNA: TGTGCCAGCAGTGCAGGCGACAGGGATGACACTGAAGCTTTCTTT.

The DNA of the CDR3 is TGTGCCAGCAGCACGACAGAGAACACTGAAGCTTTCTTT. Amino acids: CASSTTENTEAFF. The rearrangement uses TRBV7-9 and TRBJ1-1, with D tentatively TRBD1 (5 bases). The V gene's germline CDR1 is SEHNR and CDR2 FQNEAQ (reference sequence). The CDR3 consists of 13 residues. Trimming took 5 bases from V and 1 from J, leaving 8 bases between them. Full variable domain (remainder filled in from reference TRBV7-9 and TRBJ1-1): DTGVSQNPRHKITKRGQNVTFRCDPISEHNRLYWYRQTLGQGPEFLTYFQNEAQLEKSRLLSDRFSAERPKGSFSTLEIQRTEQGDSAMYLCASSTTENTEAFFGQGTRLTVV.

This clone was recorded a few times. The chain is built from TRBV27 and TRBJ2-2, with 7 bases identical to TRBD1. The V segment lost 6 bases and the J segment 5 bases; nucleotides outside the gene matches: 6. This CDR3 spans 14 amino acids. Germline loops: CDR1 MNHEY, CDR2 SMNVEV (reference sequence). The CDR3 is CASSPLGQTGELFF. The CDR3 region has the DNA TGTGCCAGCAGCCCCCTGGGACAGACCGGGGAGCTGTTTTTT.

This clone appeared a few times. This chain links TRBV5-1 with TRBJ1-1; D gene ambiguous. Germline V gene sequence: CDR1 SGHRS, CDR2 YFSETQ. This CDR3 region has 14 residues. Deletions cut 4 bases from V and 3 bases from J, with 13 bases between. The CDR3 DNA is TGCGCCAGCAGCCACCCTGAGGTTTACACTGAAGCTTTCTTT. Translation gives CASSHPEVYTEAFF. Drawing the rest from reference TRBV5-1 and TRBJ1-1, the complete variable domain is KAGVTQTPRYLIKTRGQQVTLSCSPISGHRSVSWYQQTPGQGLQFLFEYFSETQRNKGNFPGRFSGRQFSNSRSEMNVSTLELGDSALYLCASSHPEVYTEAFFGQGTRLTVV.

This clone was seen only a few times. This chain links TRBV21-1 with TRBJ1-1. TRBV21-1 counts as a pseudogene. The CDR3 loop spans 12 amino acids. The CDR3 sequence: CASSKGAPERDF. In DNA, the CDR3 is TGTGCCAGCAGCAAAGGAGCGCCGGAGAGGGACTTT.

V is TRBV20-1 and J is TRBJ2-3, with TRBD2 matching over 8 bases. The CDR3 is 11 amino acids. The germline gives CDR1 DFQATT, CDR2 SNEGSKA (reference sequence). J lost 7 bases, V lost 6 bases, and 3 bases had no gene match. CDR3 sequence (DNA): TGCAGTGCCGCGGGGGGAAATACGCAGTATTTT. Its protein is CSAAGGNTQYF.

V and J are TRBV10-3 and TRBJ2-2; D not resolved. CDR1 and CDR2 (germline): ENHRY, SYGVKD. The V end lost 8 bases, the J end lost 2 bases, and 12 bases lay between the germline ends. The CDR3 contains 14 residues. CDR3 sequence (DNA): TGTGCCATCTTAGAGACTTTCAACACCGGGGAGCTGTTTTTT. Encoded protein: CAILETFNTGELFF.

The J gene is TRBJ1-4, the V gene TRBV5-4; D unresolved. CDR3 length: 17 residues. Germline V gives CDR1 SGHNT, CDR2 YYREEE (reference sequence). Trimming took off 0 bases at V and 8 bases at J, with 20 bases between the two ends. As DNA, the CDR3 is TGTGCCAGCAGCTTGGCAGCGGTCGGCACAGCGGGGGAAAAACTGTTTTTT. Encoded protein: CASSLAAVGTAGEKLFF.

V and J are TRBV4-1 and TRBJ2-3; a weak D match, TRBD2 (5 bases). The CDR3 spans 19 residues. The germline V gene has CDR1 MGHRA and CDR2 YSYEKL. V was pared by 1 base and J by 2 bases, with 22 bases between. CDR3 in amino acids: CASSQGVSGITSNTDTQYF. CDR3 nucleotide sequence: TGCGCCAGCAGCCAAGGAGTATCGGGGATCACCTCGAACACAGATACGCAGTATTTT.

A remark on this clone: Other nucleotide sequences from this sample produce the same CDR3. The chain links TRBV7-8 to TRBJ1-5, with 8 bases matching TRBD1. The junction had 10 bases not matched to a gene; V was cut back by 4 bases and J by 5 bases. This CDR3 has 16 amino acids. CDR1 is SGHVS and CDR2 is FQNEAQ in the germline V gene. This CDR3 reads CASSSRTGPSDQPQHF. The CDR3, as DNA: TGTGCCAGCAGCTCCCGGACAGGGCCCTCGGATCAGCCCCAGCATTTT.